One sample yielded the 9 T cell receptor beta chains listed below, sequenced in a study of blood T cell repertoires in COVID-19. Sequenced by immunoSEQ multiplex PCR; TCRdb stores in-frame clones only, minus some. The sample has over 200,000 clones, about 90% seen once; the top ten hold more than 10%. Sequencing was performed on PBMCs or T cells enriched from blood (not recorded which). The origin of the receptors is a man aged 25-40 years who had recovered from COVID-19.

This clone was counted a single time. V is TRBV4-3 and J is TRBJ1-3; D is perhaps TRBD1 (5 bases). In germline, CDR1 is LGHNA, CDR2 YSLEER. The CDR3 loop spans 16 amino acids. V dropped 0 bases and J dropped 4 bases, with 13 bases sitting between them. The CDR3 reads CASSQDRGFGGNTIYF. The CDR3 DNA reads TGCGCCAGCAGCCAAGATAGGGGATTCGGGGGAAACACCATATATTTT.

This clone has only a few counts. This chain uses TRBV4-3 with TRBJ1-1; 7 bases are shared with TRBD1. This CDR3 spans 16 amino acids. The germline V gene has CDR1 LGHNA and CDR2 YSLEER. V dropped 0 bases and J dropped 1; count of bases not matched to a gene: 5. The CDR3 DNA reads TGCGCCAGCAGCCAAGAGCCACAGGGGTCGAACACTGAAGCTTTCTTT. This gives the protein CASSQEPQGSNTEAFF.

The chain has TRBV6-5 and TRBJ1-2; D may be TRBD1 (5 bases). In germline, CDR1 is MNHEY, CDR2 SVGAGI. V lost 0 bases and J lost 1, with 9 bases in between. This CDR3 has 15 residues. CDR3 coding DNA: TGTGCCAGCAGTTACTCGGAGGGGCATAACTATGGCTACACCTTC. It codes for CASSYSEGHNYGYTF.

The rearrangement uses TRBV10-1 and TRBJ1-2; D remains ambiguous. The CDR3 extends over 14 amino acids. V was shortened by 9 bases and J by 2 bases, with 16 bases between the two germline ends. Germline loops: CDR1 WNHNN, CDR2 SYGVQD (reference sequence). CDR3 sequence: CARGDGGKNYGYTF. CDR3 bases: TGCGCCAGGGGAGACGGTGGGAAAAACTATGGCTACACCTTC.

This chain connects TRBV6-6 to TRBJ1-3; no clear D. This CDR3 has 15 residues. The germline V gene has CDR1 MNHNY and CDR2 SVGAGI (reference sequence). V lost 2 bases and J lost 4, with 12 bases in between. For the CDR3, the DNA is TGTGCCAGCAGTTACCAGGTACTCTGGGGAAACACCATATATTTT. Residues: CASSYQVLWGNTIYF.

This chain connects TRBV6-5 to TRBJ1-5; TRBD1 aligns across 9 bases. The CDR3 totals 14 residues. The ends lost 4 bases at V and 7 bases at J; junction bases unmatched: 5. CDR1 is MNHEY, CDR2 SVGAGI, per germline. As DNA, the CDR3 is TGTGCCAGCAGTTCGGGACAGGGTGGACAGCCCCAGCATTTT. The encoded protein is CASSSGQGGQPQHF.

The genes are TRBV9 and TRBJ2-5; D may be TRBD2 (6 bases). Germline CDR1 is SGDLS and CDR2 is YYNGEE. Trimming stripped 2 bases from V and 5 bases from J, with 16 bases between. The CDR3 is 15 amino acids. Here the CDR3 reads CASSVEGTPRETQYF. The CDR3 DNA reads as TGTGCCAGCAGCGTGGAGGGGACTCCGAGGGAGACCCAGTACTTC.

The chain uses TRBV29-1 and TRBJ1-1; D is possibly TRBD1 (6 bases). CDR3 length: 11 amino acids. The V and J ends lost 0 bases and 8 bases respectively, with 7 bases between them. Germline lookup yields CDR1 SQVTM and CDR2 ANQGSEA. CDR3 in amino acids: CSVEEQGEAFF. The CDR3 coding sequence is TGCAGCGTTGAAGAACAGGGCGAAGCTTTCTTT.

This clone appeared a single time. J is TRBJ2-7 and V is TRBV5-1, with a weak D call TRBD1 (6 bases). The germline gives CDR1 SGHRS, CDR2 YFSETQ. The CDR3 consists of 14 residues. V lost 1 base to trimming and J lost 6 bases, with 14 bases between them. The CDR3 loop is CASSLNLQGTEQYF. The CDR3 region has the DNA TGCGCCAGCAGCTTGAATTTACAGGGAACCGAGCAGTACTTC.